This T cell receptor beta chain was found in a study of post-analysis software for immune sequencing data. Comment on this clonotype: Its specificity is not known.

Study findings and constraints: TRBV5-6, TRBV5-1 and TRBV20-1 belonged to a set of about 5 TRBV segments that were more frequent in patients than controls. When compared against controls, multiple sclerosis patients showed significantly lower normalized Chao1 diversity.

Prepared TCR beta cDNA libraries contained unique molecular identifiers. One entry per CDR3 protein results from TCRdb running MiXCR on the PCR reads. The sample shows hundreds of thousands of distinct CDR3 sequences, 40% to 50% of them seen only once. Germline CDR1 SQVTM, CDR2 ANQGSEA. The V gene lost 4 bases and the J gene lost 6 bases, with 6 bases spanning the gap. The CDR3 sequence is 10 residues long. The TCR originated in a girl aged 10-17 years with multiple sclerosis. The chain couples TRBV29-1 to TRBJ1-2; tentatively, D is TRBD1 (5 bases). The sequencing input was blood. CDR3 region: CSVVGDGYTF. The CDR3 region has the DNA TGCAGCGTTGTAGGGGATGGCTACACCTTC.